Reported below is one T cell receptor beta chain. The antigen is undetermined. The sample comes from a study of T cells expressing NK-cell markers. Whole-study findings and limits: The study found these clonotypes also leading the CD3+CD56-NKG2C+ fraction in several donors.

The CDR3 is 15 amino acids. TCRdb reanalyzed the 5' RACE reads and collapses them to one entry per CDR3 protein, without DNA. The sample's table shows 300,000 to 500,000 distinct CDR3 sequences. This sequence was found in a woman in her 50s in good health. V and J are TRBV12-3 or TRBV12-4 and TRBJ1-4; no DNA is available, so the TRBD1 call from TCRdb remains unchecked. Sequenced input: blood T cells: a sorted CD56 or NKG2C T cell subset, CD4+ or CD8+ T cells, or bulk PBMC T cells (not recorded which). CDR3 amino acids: CASSSTGGNDEKLFF.